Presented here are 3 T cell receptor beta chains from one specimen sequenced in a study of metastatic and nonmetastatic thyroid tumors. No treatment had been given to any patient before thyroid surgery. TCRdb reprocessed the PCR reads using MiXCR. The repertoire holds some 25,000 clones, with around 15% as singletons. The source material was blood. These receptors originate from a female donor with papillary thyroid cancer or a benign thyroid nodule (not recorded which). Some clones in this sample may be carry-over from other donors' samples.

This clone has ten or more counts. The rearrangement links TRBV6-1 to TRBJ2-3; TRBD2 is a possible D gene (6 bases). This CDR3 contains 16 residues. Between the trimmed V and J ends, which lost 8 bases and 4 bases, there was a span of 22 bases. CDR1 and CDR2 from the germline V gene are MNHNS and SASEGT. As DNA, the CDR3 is TGTGCCAGCCTCCCTCGGCCGACTAGTTTTGCAGATACGCAGTATTTT. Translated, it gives CASLPRPTSFADTQYF.

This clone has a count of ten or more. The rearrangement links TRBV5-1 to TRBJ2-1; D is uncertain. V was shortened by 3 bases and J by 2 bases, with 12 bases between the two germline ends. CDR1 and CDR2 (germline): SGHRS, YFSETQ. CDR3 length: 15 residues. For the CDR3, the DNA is TGCGCCAGCAGCTCTCCGGATGGGCCCTACAATGAGCAGTTCTTC. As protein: CASSSPDGPYNEQFF. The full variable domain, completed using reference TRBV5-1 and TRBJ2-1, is KAGVTQTPRYLIKTRGQQVTLSCSPISGHRSVSWYQQTPGQGLQFLFEYFSETQRNKGNFPGRFSGRQFSNSRSEMNVSTLELGDSALYLCASSSPDGPYNEQFFGPGTRLTVL.

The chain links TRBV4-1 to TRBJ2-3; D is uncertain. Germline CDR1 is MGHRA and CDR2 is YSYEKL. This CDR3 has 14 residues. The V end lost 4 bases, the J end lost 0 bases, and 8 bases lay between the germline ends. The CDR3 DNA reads TGCGCCAGCAGCCGAATGAGTAGCACAGATACGCAGTATTTT. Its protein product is CASSRMSSTDTQYF.